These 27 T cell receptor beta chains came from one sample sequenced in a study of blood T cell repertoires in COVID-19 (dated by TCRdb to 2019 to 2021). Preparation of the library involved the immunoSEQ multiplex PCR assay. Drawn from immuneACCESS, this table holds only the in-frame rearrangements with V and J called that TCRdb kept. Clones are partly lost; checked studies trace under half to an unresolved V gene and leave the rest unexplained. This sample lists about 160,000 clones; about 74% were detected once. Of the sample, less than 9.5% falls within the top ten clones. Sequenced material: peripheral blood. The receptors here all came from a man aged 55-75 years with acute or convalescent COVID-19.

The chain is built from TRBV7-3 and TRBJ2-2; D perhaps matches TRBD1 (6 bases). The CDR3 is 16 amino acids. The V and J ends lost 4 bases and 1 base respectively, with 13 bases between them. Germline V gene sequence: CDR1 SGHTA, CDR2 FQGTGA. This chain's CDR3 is CASSSSGTLNTGELFF. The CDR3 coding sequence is TGTGCCAGCAGCTCCTCCGGGACACTGAACACCGGGGAGCTGTTTTTT.

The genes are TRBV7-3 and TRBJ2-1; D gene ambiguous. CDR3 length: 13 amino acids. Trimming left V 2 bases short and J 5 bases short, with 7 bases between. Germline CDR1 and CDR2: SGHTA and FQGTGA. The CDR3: CASSLLANNEQFF. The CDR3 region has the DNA TGTGCCAGCAGCTTATTGGCCAACAATGAGCAGTTCTTC.

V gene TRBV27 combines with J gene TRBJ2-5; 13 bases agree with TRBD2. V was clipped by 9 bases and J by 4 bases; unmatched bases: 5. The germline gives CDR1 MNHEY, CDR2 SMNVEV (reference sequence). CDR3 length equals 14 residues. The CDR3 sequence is CASKLAGGLETQYF. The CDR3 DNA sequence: TGTGCCAGTAAACTAGCGGGGGGGTTAGAGACCCAGTACTTC.

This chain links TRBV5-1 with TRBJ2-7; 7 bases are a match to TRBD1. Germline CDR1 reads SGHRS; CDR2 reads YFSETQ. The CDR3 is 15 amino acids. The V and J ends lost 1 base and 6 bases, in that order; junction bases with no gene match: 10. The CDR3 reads CASSLSVRGLGEQYF. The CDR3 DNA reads TGCGCCAGCAGCTTGTCGGTCAGGGGGTTAGGCGAGCAGTACTTC.

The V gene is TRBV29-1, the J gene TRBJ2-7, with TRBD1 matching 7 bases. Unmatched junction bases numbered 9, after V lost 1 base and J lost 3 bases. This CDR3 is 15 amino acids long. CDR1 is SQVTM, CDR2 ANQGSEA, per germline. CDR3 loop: CSVEGNRGTYYEQYF. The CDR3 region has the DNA TGCAGCGTTGAAGGAAACAGGGGAACCTACTACGAGCAGTACTTC.

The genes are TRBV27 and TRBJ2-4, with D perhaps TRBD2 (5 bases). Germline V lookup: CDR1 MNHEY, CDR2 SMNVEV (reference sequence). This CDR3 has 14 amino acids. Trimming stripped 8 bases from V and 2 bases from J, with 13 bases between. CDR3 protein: CASAAGESKNIQYF. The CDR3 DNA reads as TGTGCCAGCGCCGCCGGGGAGTCCAAAAACATTCAGTACTTC.

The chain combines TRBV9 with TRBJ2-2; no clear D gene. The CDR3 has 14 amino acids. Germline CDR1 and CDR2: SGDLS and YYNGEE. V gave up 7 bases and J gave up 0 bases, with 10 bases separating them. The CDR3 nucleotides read TGTGCCAGCGACCCAGGTTCGAACACCGGGGAGCTGTTTTTT. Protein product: CASDPGSNTGELFF. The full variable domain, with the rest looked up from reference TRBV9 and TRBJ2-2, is DSGVTQTPKHLITATGQRVTLRCSPRSGDLSVYWYQQSLDQGLQFLIQYYNGEERAKGNILERFSAQQFPDLHSELNLSSLELGDSALYFCASDPGSNTGELFFGEGSRLTVL.

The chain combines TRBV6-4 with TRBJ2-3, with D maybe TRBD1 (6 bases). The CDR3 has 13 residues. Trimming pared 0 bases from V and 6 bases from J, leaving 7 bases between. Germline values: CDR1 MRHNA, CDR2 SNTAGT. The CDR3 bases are TGTGCCAGCAGTGACTCGAGGGGGGATACGCAGTATTTT. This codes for CASSDSRGDTQYF.

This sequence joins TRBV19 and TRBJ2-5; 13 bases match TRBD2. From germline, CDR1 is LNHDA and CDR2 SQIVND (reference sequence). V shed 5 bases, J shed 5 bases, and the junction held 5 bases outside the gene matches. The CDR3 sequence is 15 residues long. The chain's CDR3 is CASSARLAGGETQYF. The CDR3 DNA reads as TGTGCCAGTAGTGCCCGACTAGCGGGGGGTGAGACCCAGTACTTC.

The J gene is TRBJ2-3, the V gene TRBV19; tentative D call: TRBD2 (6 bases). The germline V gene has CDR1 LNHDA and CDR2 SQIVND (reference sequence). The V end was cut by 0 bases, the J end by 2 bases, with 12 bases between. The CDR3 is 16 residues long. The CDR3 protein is CASSIDRAGATDTQYF. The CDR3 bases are TGTGCCAGTAGTATAGATCGAGCGGGTGCCACAGATACGCAGTATTTT.

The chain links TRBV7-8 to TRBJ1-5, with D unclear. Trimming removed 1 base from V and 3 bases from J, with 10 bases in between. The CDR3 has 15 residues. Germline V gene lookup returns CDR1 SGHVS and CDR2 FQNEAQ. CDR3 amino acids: CASSLERRSNQPQHF. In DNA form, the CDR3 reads TGTGCCAGCAGCTTAGAGAGGCGGTCCAATCAGCCCCAGCATTTT.

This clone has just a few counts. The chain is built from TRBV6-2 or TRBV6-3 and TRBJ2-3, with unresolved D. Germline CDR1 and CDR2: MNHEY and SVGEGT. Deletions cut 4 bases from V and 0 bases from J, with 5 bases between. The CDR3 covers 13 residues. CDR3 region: CASSSLSTDTQYF. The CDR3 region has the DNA TGTGCCAGCAGTTCCCTAAGCACAGATACGCAGTATTTT.

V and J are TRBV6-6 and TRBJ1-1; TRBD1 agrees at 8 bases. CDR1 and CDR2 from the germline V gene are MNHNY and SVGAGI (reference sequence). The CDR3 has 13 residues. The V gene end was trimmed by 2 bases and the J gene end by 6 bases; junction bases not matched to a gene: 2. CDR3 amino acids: CASSYDRGAEAFF. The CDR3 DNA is TGTGCCAGCAGTTACGACAGGGGAGCTGAAGCTTTCTTT.

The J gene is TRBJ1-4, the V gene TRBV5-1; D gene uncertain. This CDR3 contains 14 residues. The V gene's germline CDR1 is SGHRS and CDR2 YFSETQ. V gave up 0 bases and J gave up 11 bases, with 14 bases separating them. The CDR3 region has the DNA TGCGCCAGCAGCTTGGCAGCGGCCGGCTCGAAACTGTTTTTT. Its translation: CASSLAAAGSKLFF. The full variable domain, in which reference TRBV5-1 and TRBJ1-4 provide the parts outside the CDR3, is KAGVTQTPRYLIKTRGQQVTLSCSPISGHRSVSWYQQTPGQGLQFLFEYFSETQRNKGNFPGRFSGRQFSNSRSEMNVSTLELGDSALYLCASSLAAAGSKLFFGSGTQLSVL.

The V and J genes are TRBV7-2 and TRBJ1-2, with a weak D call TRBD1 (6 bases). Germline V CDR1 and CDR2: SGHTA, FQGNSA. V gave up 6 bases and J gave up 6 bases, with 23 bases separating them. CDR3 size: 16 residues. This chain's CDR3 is CASSPSPDGEGDGYTF. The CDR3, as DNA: TGTGCCAGCAGTCCATCACCGGACGGTGAGGGGGATGGCTACACCTTC.

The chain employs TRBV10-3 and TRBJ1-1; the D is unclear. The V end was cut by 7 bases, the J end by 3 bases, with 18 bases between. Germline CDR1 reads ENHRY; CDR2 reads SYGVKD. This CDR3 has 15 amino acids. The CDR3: CAIKAGNPGDTEAFF. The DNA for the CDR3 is TGTGCCATCAAGGCCGGGAACCCTGGCGACACTGAAGCTTTCTTT.

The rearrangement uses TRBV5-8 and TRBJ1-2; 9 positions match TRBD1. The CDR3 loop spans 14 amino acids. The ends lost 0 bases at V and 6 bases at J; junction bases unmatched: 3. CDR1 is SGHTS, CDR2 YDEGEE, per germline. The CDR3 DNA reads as TGTGCCAGCAGCTTGGACAGGGGGCTGGATGGCTACACCTTC. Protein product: CASSLDRGLDGYTF.

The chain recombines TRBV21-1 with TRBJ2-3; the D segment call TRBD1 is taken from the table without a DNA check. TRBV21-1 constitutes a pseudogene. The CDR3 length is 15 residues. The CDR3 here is CASSKKGPCTDTQYF. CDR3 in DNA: TGTGCCAGCAGCAAAAAGGGGCCTTGCACAGATACGCAGTATTTT.

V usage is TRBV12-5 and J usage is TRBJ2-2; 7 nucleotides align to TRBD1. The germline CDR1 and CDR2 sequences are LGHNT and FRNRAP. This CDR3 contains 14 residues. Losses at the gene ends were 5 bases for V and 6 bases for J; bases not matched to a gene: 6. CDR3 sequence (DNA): TGTGCTAGTGGTATAGAGACAGGGCCCGGGGAGCTGTTTTTT. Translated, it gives CASGIETGPGELFF.

For the CDR3, the DNA is TGTGCCAGCGCCCCAGGGTACTCCTACGAGCAGTACTTC. Protein: CASAPGYSYEQYF. The V gene is TRBV27, the J gene TRBJ2-7; D possibly corresponds to TRBD1 (5 bases). The CDR3 covers 13 residues. The V gene lost 8 bases and the J gene lost 0 bases, with 11 bases spanning the gap. Germline CDR1 reads MNHEY; CDR2 reads SMNVEV (reference sequence).

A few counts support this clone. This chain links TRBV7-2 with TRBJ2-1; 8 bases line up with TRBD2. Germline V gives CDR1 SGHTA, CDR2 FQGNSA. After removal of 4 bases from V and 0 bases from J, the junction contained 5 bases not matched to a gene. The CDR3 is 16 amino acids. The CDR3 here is CASSSIAGTSYNEQFF. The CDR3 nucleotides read TGTGCCAGCAGCTCTATAGCGGGGACCTCCTACAATGAGCAGTTCTTC.

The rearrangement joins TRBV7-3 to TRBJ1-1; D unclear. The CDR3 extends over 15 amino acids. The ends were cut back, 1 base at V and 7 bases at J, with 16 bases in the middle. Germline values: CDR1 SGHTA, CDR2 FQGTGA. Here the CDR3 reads CASSLRAEGRSEAFF. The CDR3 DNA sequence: TGTGCCAGCAGCTTAAGGGCAGAGGGCAGGAGTGAAGCTTTCTTT.

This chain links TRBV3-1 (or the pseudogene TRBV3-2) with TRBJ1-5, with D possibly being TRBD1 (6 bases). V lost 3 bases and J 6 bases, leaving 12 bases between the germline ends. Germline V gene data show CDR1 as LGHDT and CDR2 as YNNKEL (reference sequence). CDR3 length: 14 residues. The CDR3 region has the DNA TGTGCCAGCAGCCAGAGGAGAGGGGGTCAGCCCCAGCATTTT. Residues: CASSQRRGGQPQHF.

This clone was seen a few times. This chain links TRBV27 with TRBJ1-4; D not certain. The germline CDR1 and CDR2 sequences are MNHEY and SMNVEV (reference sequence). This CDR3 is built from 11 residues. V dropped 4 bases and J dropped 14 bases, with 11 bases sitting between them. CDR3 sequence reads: CASSSGMKLFF. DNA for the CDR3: TGTGCCAGCAGTTCGGGGATGAAGCTGTTTTTT.

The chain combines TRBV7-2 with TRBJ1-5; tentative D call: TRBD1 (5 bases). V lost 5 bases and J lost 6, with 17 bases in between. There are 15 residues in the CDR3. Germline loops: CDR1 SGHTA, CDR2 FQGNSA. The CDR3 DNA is TGTGCCAGCAGCCCCGGGGGGGAAGCGGGTCAGCCCCAGCATTTT. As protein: CASSPGGEAGQPQHF.

The DNA for the CDR3 is TGTGCCAGCAGCTTTAGGGGTAATTCACCCCTCCACTTT. Encoded protein: CASSFRGNSPLHF. The chain is built from TRBV7-2 and TRBJ1-6; the D gene is possibly TRBD1 (5 bases). Trimming took 3 bases from V and 6 from J, leaving 6 bases between them. The CDR3 is 13 residues long. Germline values: CDR1 SGHTA, CDR2 FQGNSA.

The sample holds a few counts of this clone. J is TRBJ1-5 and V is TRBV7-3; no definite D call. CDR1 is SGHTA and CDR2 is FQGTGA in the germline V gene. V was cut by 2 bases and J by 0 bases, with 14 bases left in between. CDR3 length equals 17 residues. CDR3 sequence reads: CASSLSMPVNSNQPQHF. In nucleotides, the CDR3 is TGTGCCAGCAGCTTATCAATGCCAGTTAATAGCAATCAGCCCCAGCATTTT. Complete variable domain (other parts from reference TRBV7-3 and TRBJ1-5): GAGVSQTPSNKVTEKGKYVELRCDPISGHTALYWYRQSLGQGPEFLIYFQGTGAADDSGLPNDRFFAVRPEGSVSTLKIQRTERGDSAVYLCASSLSMPVNSNQPQHFGDGTRLSIL.